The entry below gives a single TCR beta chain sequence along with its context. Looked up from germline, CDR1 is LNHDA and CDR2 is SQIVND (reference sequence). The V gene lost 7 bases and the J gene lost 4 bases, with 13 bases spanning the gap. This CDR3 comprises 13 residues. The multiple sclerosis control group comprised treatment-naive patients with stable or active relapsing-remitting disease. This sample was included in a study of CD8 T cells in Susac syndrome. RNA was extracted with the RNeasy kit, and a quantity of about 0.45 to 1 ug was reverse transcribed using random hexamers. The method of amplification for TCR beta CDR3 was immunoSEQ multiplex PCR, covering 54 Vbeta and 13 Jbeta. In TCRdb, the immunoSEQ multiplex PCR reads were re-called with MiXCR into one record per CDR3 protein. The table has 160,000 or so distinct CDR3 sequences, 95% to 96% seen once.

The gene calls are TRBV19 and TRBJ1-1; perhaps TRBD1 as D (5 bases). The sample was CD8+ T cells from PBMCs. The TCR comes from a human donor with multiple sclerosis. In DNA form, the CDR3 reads TGTGCCAGTAAGGTGCGGGGGATCACTGAAGCTTTCTTT. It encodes CASKVRGITEAFF.